Below are 27 T cell receptor beta chains sequenced from a single sample in a study of cytomegalovirus exposure and HLA in healthy donors. Some clones are missing from TCRdb's copy, which holds only in-frame ones; the method was immunoSEQ multiplex PCR. Of 90,000 to 150,000 clones listed, 80% to 90% are singletons. The source material was PBMCs. All receptors derive from a man aged 18 to 30 in good health and CMV-seropositive.

The chain uses TRBV6-5 and TRBJ1-1, with 7 bases that match TRBD1. Germline CDR1 MNHEY, CDR2 SVGAGI. This CDR3 is built from 13 residues. With 6 bases clipped from V and 12 bases from J, the junction kept 13 bases outside the gene matches. The CDR3 sequence is CASSYRDSRISFF. The DNA for the CDR3 is TGTGCCAGCAGCTACAGGGACAGTAGGATTTCTTTCTTT.

The chain carries TRBV2 and TRBJ2-5, with D possibly being TRBD2 (6 bases). The CDR3 covers 14 residues. Germline V lookup: CDR1 SNHLY, CDR2 FYNNEI. Deletions cut 5 bases from V and 2 bases from J, with 12 bases between. CDR3 DNA sequence: TGTGCCAGCAGTTCGACTAGGACTCAAGAGACCCAGTACTTC. Its protein is CASSSTRTQETQYF.

J is TRBJ2-7 and V is TRBV11-1; TRBD2 might be the D (5 bases). The CDR3 sequence is 13 residues long. V was shortened by 4 bases and J by 4 bases, with 11 bases between the two germline ends. Germline CDR1 is SGHAT and CDR2 is FQDESV (reference sequence). The CDR3 DNA reads as TGTGCCAGCAGCTCCGGACTCCAATACGAGCAGTACTTC. Translated, it gives CASSSGLQYEQYF.

The CDR3: CATSPDDNRLYSNQPQHF. CDR3 sequence (DNA): TGTGCCACCTCTCCCGATGACAATCGTCTTTATAGCAATCAGCCCCAGCATTTT. The chain has TRBV10-3 and TRBJ1-5; D not resolved. V was cut by 10 bases and J by 0 bases, with 25 bases left in between. The germline V gene encodes CDR1 ENHRY and CDR2 SYGVKD. This CDR3 region has 18 residues.

For the CDR3, the DNA is TGCGCCAGCAGCTCAGTAGTCCTGGAGGCGCAACATAATGAAAAACTGTTTTTT. Protein sequence: CASSSVVLEAQHNEKLFF. The rearrangement joins TRBV5-1 to TRBJ1-4, with D unresolved. Germline V gene lookup returns CDR1 SGHRS and CDR2 YFSETQ. The length of the CDR3 is 18 residues. Trimming took 3 bases from V and 4 from J, leaving 22 bases between them.

The CDR3 loop reads CASSLGAHREGTQYF. The CDR3 nucleotides are TGTGCCAGCAGTCTGGGGGCACACCGGGAGGGGACCCAGTACTTC. V and J are TRBV27 and TRBJ2-5; 8 bases agree with TRBD2. Germline assignment: CDR1 MNHEY and CDR2 SMNVEV (reference sequence). Trimming at V came to 5 bases and at J to 7 bases, leaving 12 bases not matched to a gene. The CDR3 covers 15 residues.

As regards this clone: The sample carries other DNA sequences with the same CDR3. The chain joins TRBV29-1 to TRBJ2-5; 9 bases align to TRBD1. This CDR3 region has 13 residues. Germline CDR1 reads SQVTM; CDR2 reads ANQGSEA. Unmatched junction bases numbered 10, after V lost 7 bases and J lost 7 bases. CDR3 protein: CSAAGQGKGTQYF. The CDR3 DNA reads TGCAGCGCAGCGGGACAGGGAAAGGGGACCCAGTACTTC.

V usage is TRBV11-2 and J usage is TRBJ1-4, with 7 bases fitting TRBD1. J lost 8 bases, V lost 1 base, and 7 bases had no gene match. There are 15 residues in the CDR3. Germline-derived CDR1 and CDR2 are SGHAT and FQNNGV. CDR3 coding DNA: TGTGCCAGCAGCTTAGGCCGGGACAGACGCGAAAAACTGTTTTTT. It is translated as CASSLGRDRREKLFF.

V is TRBV7-2 and J is TRBJ1-6, with 8 positions matching TRBD1. J lost 6 bases, V lost 5 bases, and 3 bases had no gene match. Looked up from germline, CDR1 is SGHTA and CDR2 is FQGNSA. The CDR3 runs 14 residues. The CDR3 sequence: CASSTDRANSPLHF. The DNA for the CDR3 is TGTGCCAGCAGCACGGACAGGGCTAATTCACCCCTCCACTTT.

This clone was observed a single time. This chain uses TRBV19 with TRBJ2-7; perhaps TRBD1 as D (5 bases). This CDR3 contains 14 residues. CDR1 and CDR2 from the germline V gene are LNHDA and SQIVND (reference sequence). V was cut by 6 bases and J by 2 bases, with 14 bases left in between. CDR3 sequence reads: CASSITDTAYEQYF. The CDR3 nucleotides are TGTGCCAGTAGCATTACGGACACTGCCTACGAGCAGTACTTC.

The chain recombines TRBV7-7 with TRBJ2-1; 10 bases agree with TRBD2. Trimming at V came to 1 base and at J to 15 bases, leaving 6 bases not matched to a gene. The CDR3 length is 13 residues. CDR1 is SSHAT and CDR2 is FNYEAQ in the germline V gene (reference sequence). Here the CDR3 DNA reads TGTGCCAGCAGCTTAGGGGAGCGGGGGGGGCTGTTCTTC. Residues: CASSLGERGGLFF. The entire variable domain, with the rest obtained from reference TRBV7-7 and TRBJ2-1, is as follows: GAGVSQSPRYKVTKRGQDVTLRCDPISSHATLYWYQQALGQGPEFLTYFNYEAQPDKSGLPSDRFSAERPEGSISTLTIQRTEQRDSAMYRCASSLGERGGLFFGPGTRLTVL.

The genes are TRBV6-1 and TRBJ2-3; 8 bases line up with TRBD2. Germline CDR1 is MNHNS and CDR2 is SASEGT. This CDR3 is 16 amino acids long. V lost 2 bases, J lost 4 bases, and 8 bases stayed unmatched. The CDR3 DNA reads as TGTGCCAGCAGTGAAACCGGGGGGGGCTGGGCAGATACGCAGTATTTT. Translation gives CASSETGGGWADTQYF.

This clone was seen a handful of times. The V call is TRBV19, the J call TRBJ1-6, with TRBD1 matching over 7 bases. CDR3 length: 14 amino acids. Germline values: CDR1 LNHDA, CDR2 SQIVND (reference sequence). V was pared by 5 bases and J by 8 bases, with 6 bases of the junction left unmatched. In DNA form, the CDR3 reads TGTGCCAGTAGTGCAGGACAGGTGGATTCACCCCTCCACTTT. This gives the protein CASSAGQVDSPLHF.

This rearrangement joins TRBV7-2 to TRBJ2-1; the D gene is possibly TRBD2 (6 bases). Germline V gene data show CDR1 as SGHTA and CDR2 as FQGNSA. The V end lost 3 bases, the J end lost 3 bases, and 9 bases lay between the germline ends. This CDR3 has 14 amino acids. Here the CDR3 reads CASSFAGSYNEQFF. The CDR3 region has the DNA TGTGCCAGCAGCTTCGCGGGGAGCTACAATGAGCAGTTCTTC.

Comment on this clone: Compared with germline, one end of the junction differs, possibly owing to a read error. The V and J genes are TRBV5-6 and TRBJ2-5, with D possibly TRBD2 on 7 matching bases. The germline gives CDR1 SGHDT, CDR2 YYEEEE. The CDR3 is 11 amino acids. As DNA, the CDR3 is TGTGCCAGCAGCTCTACGGGGGGCCTCAACTTC. The encoded protein is CASSSTGGLNF.

This clone occurred a few times. The gene calls are TRBV7-8 and TRBJ2-1; the D gene is possibly TRBD1 (5 bases). Germline V gene lookup returns CDR1 SGHVS and CDR2 FQNEAQ. The CDR3 spans 19 residues. Trimming took 1 base from V and 0 from J, leaving 19 bases between them. The CDR3 sequence: CASSLDSRTPQSSYNEQFF. As DNA, the CDR3 is TGTGCCAGCAGCTTAGATTCTAGGACACCGCAGAGCTCCTACAATGAGCAGTTCTTC.

Only a few counts were recorded for this clone. The chain uses TRBV19 and TRBJ2-1, with 10 positions matching TRBD1. The CDR3 is 17 amino acids. CDR1 is LNHDA and CDR2 is SQIVND in the germline V gene (reference sequence). V lost 5 bases, J lost 0 bases, and 7 bases stayed unmatched. In DNA, the CDR3 is TGTGCCAGTAGTCTAAGGACAGGGGGAAGCTCCTACAATGAGCAGTTCTTC. It is translated as CASSLRTGGSSYNEQFF.

The genes are TRBV5-1 and TRBJ1-1, with D unclear. The CDR3 totals 15 residues. Trimming pared 8 bases from V and 2 bases from J, leaving 19 bases between. Germline assignment: CDR1 SGHRS and CDR2 YFSETQ. CDR3 coding DNA: TGCGCCAGTCAAACTGGGCGGGCCAGAAACACTGAAGCTTTCTTT. This sequence encodes CASQTGRARNTEAFF.

V gene TRBV10-3 combines with J gene TRBJ2-2; 9 nucleotides match TRBD2. The germline V gene encodes CDR1 ENHRY and CDR2 SYGVKD. J gave up 6 bases and V 4 bases, and 9 bases lay outside the gene matches. The CDR3 has 16 amino acids. The CDR3 reads CAISASRGGSAGELFF. DNA of the CDR3: TGTGCCATCAGTGCGTCGCGGGGGGGCTCCGCCGGGGAGCTGTTTTTT.

The chain uses TRBV7-2 and TRBJ1-2; a possible D gene is TRBD1 (5 bases). Trimming pared 5 bases from V and 8 bases from J, leaving 12 bases between. This CDR3 is 12 amino acids long. Germline V gene lookup returns CDR1 SGHTA and CDR2 FQGNSA. CDR3 protein: CASSTNRQGYTF. CDR3 DNA sequence: TGTGCCAGCAGCACTAACAGGCAAGGCTACACCTTC.

The chain couples TRBV13 to TRBJ2-1; TRBD2 aligns across 11 bases. Trimming at V came to 5 bases and at J to 9 bases, leaving 12 bases not matched to a gene. In germline, CDR1 is PRHDT, CDR2 FYEKMQ (reference sequence). The length of the CDR3 is 16 residues. The CDR3 region has the DNA TGTGCCAGCAGCCCCGGACGAGGACTAGCGGGTTCTGAGCAGTTCTTC. Protein product: CASSPGRGLAGSEQFF.

This sequence joins TRBV5-5 and TRBJ1-1; no firm D call. Trimming took off 4 bases at V and 2 bases at J, with 3 bases between the two ends. The CDR3 runs 11 residues. Germline loops: CDR1 SGHKS, CDR2 YYEKEE (reference sequence). For the CDR3, the DNA is TGTGCCAGCAGCAGCAACACTGAAGCTTTCTTT. Protein sequence: CASSSNTEAFF.

The rearrangement joins TRBV10-2 to TRBJ2-5; 10 bases map to TRBD1. This CDR3 spans 16 amino acids. Germline V gives CDR1 WSHSY, CDR2 SAAADI. J gave up 6 bases and V 0 bases, and 7 bases lay outside the gene matches. The CDR3 reads CASSESKRTGGQTQYF. The CDR3 bases are TGCGCCAGCAGTGAGTCGAAGAGGACAGGGGGACAGACCCAGTACTTC.

This clone has a handful of counts. The J gene is TRBJ1-5, the V gene TRBV2; 9 bases line up with TRBD1. CDR1 SNHLY and CDR2 FYNNEI come from the germline V gene. This CDR3 spans 13 amino acids. With V trimmed by 6 bases and J by 6 bases, 3 bases remained unmatched. CDR3 nucleotide sequence: TGTGCCAGCAGGGGACAGGGTGGTCAGCCCCAGCATTTT. Translating it yields CASRGQGGQPQHF.

This chain uses TRBV5-4 with TRBJ2-5; TRBD1 matches at 9 bases. V lost 5 bases and J lost 4; bases outside the gene matches: 6. The length of the CDR3 is 14 residues. Looked up from germline, CDR1 is SGHNT and CDR2 is YYREEE (reference sequence). The CDR3 protein is CASRSGQGRETQYF. CDR3 nucleotides: TGTGCCAGCAGATCTGGACAGGGGAGAGAGACCCAGTACTTC.

The chain links TRBV4-3 to TRBJ2-7; 8 bases fit TRBD2. Germline values: CDR1 LGHNA, CDR2 YSLEER. The CDR3 is 15 residues long. Trimming at V came to 2 bases and at J to 2 bases, leaving 5 bases not matched to a gene. CDR3 sequence (DNA): TGCGCCAGCAGCCAAAGCGGGGGACAAACCTACGAGCAGTACTTC. Translation: CASSQSGGQTYEQYF.

V and J are TRBV7-6 and TRBJ2-1; TRBD1 matches 9 bases. This CDR3 region has 17 residues. The germline CDR1 and CDR2 sequences are SGHVS and FNYEAQ. With 5 bases clipped from V and 4 bases from J, the junction kept 12 bases outside the gene matches. CDR3 in amino acids: CASSPRTGEGIYNEQFF. In DNA, the CDR3 is TGTGCCAGCAGCCCCCGGACAGGGGAAGGGATTTACAATGAGCAGTTCTTC.